This TCR beta chain was found in a study of siplizumab effects on memory and regulatory T cells. CDR1 is SGHAT, CDR2 FQDESV, per germline (reference sequence). Trimming removed 5 bases at V and 12 bases at J, with 19 bases between. CDR3 length: 13 amino acids. Data came from immunoSEQ multiplex PCR; TCRdb stores just in-frame clones and leaves some out. The data contain about 27,000 clones, 75% to 85% of them singletons. V and J are TRBV11-1 and TRBJ1-1; D remains ambiguous. The source is a human donor in good health. The specimen was memory CD4+ T cells sorted from blood. The CDR3 DNA follows: TGTGCCAGCAGCCCCAGACAAGACCTAGCCCCTTTCTTT. Protein product: CASSPRQDLAPFF.